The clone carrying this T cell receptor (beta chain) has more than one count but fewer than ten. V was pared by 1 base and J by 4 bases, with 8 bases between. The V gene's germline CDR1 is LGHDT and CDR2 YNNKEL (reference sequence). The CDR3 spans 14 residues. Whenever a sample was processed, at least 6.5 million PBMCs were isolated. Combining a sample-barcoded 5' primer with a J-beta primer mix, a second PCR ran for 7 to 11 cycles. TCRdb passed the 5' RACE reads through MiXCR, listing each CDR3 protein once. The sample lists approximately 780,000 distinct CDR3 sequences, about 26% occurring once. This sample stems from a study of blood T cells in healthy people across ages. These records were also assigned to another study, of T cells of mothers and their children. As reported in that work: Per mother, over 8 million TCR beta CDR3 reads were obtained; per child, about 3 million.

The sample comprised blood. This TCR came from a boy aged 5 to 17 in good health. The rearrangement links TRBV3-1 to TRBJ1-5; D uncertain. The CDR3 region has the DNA TGTGCCAGCAGCCAAGCTTCCTCTAATCAGCCCCAGCATTTT. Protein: CASSQASSNQPQHF.